Below, 27 T cell receptor beta chains from the same sample are listed, as sequenced in a study of CD8 T cells in Susac syndrome. With random hexamers, 0.5 to 1 ug RNA was reverse transcribed. TCRdb fed the immunoSEQ multiplex PCR reads into MiXCR, producing one record per CDR3 protein. The data hold 250,000 to 350,000 distinct CDR3 sequences, with approximately 90% observed a single time. The sample comprised CD4+ T cells from PBMCs. Receptor source: a human donor with multiple sclerosis.

This chain links TRBV4-3 with TRBJ1-2; D call uncertain. Per germline, CDR1 LGHNA and CDR2 YSLEER. The CDR3 runs to 15 residues. V was cut by 0 bases and J by 8 bases, with 16 bases left in between. The CDR3 sequence: CASSQDREVRSGYTF. As DNA, the CDR3 is TGCGCCAGCAGCCAAGATCGAGAAGTGCGTTCGGGCTACACCTTC.

The rearrangement links TRBV14 to TRBJ2-7; 8 bases agree with TRBD1. CDR1 and CDR2 (germline): SGHDN, FVKESK. There are 15 residues in the CDR3. V lost 5 bases to trimming and J lost 4 bases; unmatched junction nucleotides: 10. The CDR3 is CASSYGQGRLYEQYF. CDR3 sequence (DNA): TGTGCCAGCAGCTACGGACAGGGACGATTGTACGAGCAGTACTTC.

The V gene is TRBV7-9, the J gene TRBJ1-5; D is undetermined. Germline V gene lookup returns CDR1 SEHNR and CDR2 FQNEAQ (reference sequence). The CDR3 is 12 residues long. The V gene lost 5 bases and the J gene lost 3 bases, with 5 bases spanning the gap. CDR3 coding DNA: TGTGCCAGCAGCATGGCCAATCAGCCCCAGCATTTT. This sequence encodes CASSMANQPQHF.

The chain recombines TRBV19 with TRBJ2-7; D uncertain. In germline, CDR1 is LNHDA, CDR2 SQIVND (reference sequence). The V end lost 5 bases, the J end lost 6 bases, and 8 bases lay between the germline ends. This CDR3 comprises 11 residues. The CDR3 DNA reads as TGTGCCAGTAGTTCGGTTGGCGAGCAGTACTTC. Protein: CASSSVGEQYF.

The chain carries TRBV9 and TRBJ2-7, with 10 nucleotides matching TRBD2. The length of the CDR3 is 15 residues. Per the germline V gene, CDR1 is SGDLS and CDR2 is YYNGEE. Germline trimming cut 3 bases from V and 2 bases from J; bases unmatched to any gene: 5. This CDR3 is CASSGGLAAAYEQYF. The CDR3 DNA sequence: TGTGCCAGCAGCGGTGGACTAGCGGCCGCCTACGAGCAGTACTTC. Variable domain in full (rest from reference TRBV9 and TRBJ2-7): DSGVTQTPKHLITATGQRVTLRCSPRSGDLSVYWYQQSLDQGLQFLIQYYNGEERAKGNILERFSAQQFPDLHSELNLSSLELGDSALYFCASSGGLAAAYEQYFGPGTRLTVT.

V is TRBV29-1 and J is TRBJ2-2; D unclear. Germline V CDR1 and CDR2: SQVTM, ANQGSEA. The CDR3 spans 13 residues. V lost 5 bases and J lost 4, with 11 bases in between. As DNA, the CDR3 is TGCAGCGTTAGTCAGGCGCCCACCGGGGAGCTGTTTTTT. The encoded protein is CSVSQAPTGELFF.

The V call is TRBV6-1, the J call TRBJ1-2, with D possibly matching TRBD1 (5 bases). The CDR3 is made up of 15 amino acids. V was clipped by 0 bases and J by 2 bases, with 10 bases between them. CDR1 and CDR2 from the germline V gene are MNHNS and SASEGT. The CDR3 coding sequence is TGTGCCAGCAGTGAAGCTTCCGGGGCGAACTATGGCTACACCTTC. It codes for CASSEASGANYGYTF.

J is TRBJ2-5 and V is TRBV5-1, with TRBD2 identical over 8 bases. Losses at the gene ends were 0 bases for V and 2 bases for J; bases not matched to a gene: 6. The CDR3 sequence is 16 residues long. Germline CDR1 SGHRS, CDR2 YFSETQ. CDR3 sequence: CASSLEPTSGQETQYF. CDR3 bases: TGCGCCAGCAGCTTGGAACCCACTAGCGGACAAGAGACCCAGTACTTC.

V usage is TRBV29-1 and J usage is TRBJ1-2; 8 nucleotides line up with TRBD1. V was pared by 7 bases and J by 1 base, with 5 bases of the junction left unmatched. Germline lookup yields CDR1 SQVTM and CDR2 ANQGSEA. This CDR3 is built from 13 residues. CDR3 in amino acids: CSGRQGINYGYTF. For the CDR3, the DNA is TGCAGCGGAAGACAGGGGATTAACTATGGCTACACCTTC.

This chain connects TRBV5-6 to TRBJ1-1, with a possible D match to TRBD1 (6 bases). Looked up from germline, CDR1 is SGHDT and CDR2 is YYEEEE. V was shortened by 4 bases and J by 7 bases, with 17 bases between the two germline ends. This CDR3 is built from 14 residues. The CDR3 reads CASSRGPDSGEAFF. In DNA, the CDR3 is TGTGCCAGCAGCCGGGGGCCGGACTCGGGTGAAGCTTTCTTT.

CDR3 protein: CASSSAGARGYTF. CDR3 coding DNA: TGTGCCAGCAGTTCGGCAGGAGCTAGGGGCTACACCTTC. The V gene is TRBV27, the J gene TRBJ1-2, with unresolved D. Trimming cost V 4 bases and J 8 bases, with 14 bases left between them. The CDR3 spans 13 residues. Germline V gene lookup returns CDR1 MNHEY and CDR2 SMNVEV (reference sequence).

This clonotype appeared a single time. This chain connects TRBV5-6 to TRBJ1-5, with TRBD1 matching 8 bases. The V gene's germline CDR1 is SGHDT and CDR2 YYEEEE. The ends lost 5 bases at V and 5 bases at J; junction bases unmatched: 6. This CDR3 has 14 amino acids. The CDR3 spells CASSYQGADQPQHF. For the CDR3, the DNA is TGTGCCAGCAGTTATCAGGGGGCGGATCAGCCCCAGCATTTT.

V is TRBV7-2 and J is TRBJ2-7, with D possibly matching TRBD1 (6 bases). The CDR3 consists of 13 residues. The germline V gene encodes CDR1 SGHTA and CDR2 FQGNSA. The ends were cut back, 1 base at V and 5 bases at J, with 9 bases in the middle. CDR3 sequence: CASSLGQANEQYF. The CDR3 DNA reads as TGTGCCAGCAGCTTAGGACAGGCAAACGAGCAGTACTTC.

V and J are TRBV30 and TRBJ2-5; TRBD2 is a possible D gene (5 bases). The CDR3 runs to 15 residues. The germline V gene has CDR1 GTSNPN and CDR2 SVGIG (reference sequence). The V and J ends lost 5 bases and 5 bases respectively, with 21 bases between them. The CDR3 region has the DNA TGTGCCTGGTCCCGGGCACCCCTTAGGAGGGAGACCCAGTACTTC. As protein: CAWSRAPLRRETQYF.

This rearrangement joins TRBV12-3 or TRBV12-4 to TRBJ2-3, with 9 bases lining up with TRBD1. The trim removed 5 bases at V and 4 bases at J, leaving 7 bases unmatched. The CDR3 covers 15 residues. CDR3 sequence: CASSLRDRVADTQYF. The CDR3 DNA sequence: TGTGCCAGCAGTCTCCGGGACAGGGTGGCAGATACGCAGTATTTT.

The chain joins TRBV19 to TRBJ1-1; no clear D gene. Per the germline V gene, CDR1 is LNHDA and CDR2 is SQIVND (reference sequence). This CDR3 spans 14 amino acids. V was clipped by 0 bases and J by 1 base, with 6 bases between them. CDR3 residues: CASSIDGRNTEAFF. DNA for the CDR3: TGTGCCAGTAGTATAGACGGAAGGAACACTGAAGCTTTCTTT. The whole variable domain, remainder taken from reference TRBV19 and TRBJ1-1, is DGGITQSPKYLFRKEGQNVTLSCEQNLNHDAMYWYRQDPGQGLRLIYYSQIVNDFQKGDIAEGYSVSREKKESFPLTVTSAQKNPTAFYLCASSIDGRNTEAFFGQGTRLTVV.

The chain carries TRBV4-3 and TRBJ1-2, with a weak D call TRBD1 (6 bases). V was trimmed by 8 bases and J by 8 bases, leaving 24 bases between them. CDR3 length equals 15 residues. Germline assignment: CDR1 LGHNA and CDR2 YSLEER. CDR3 in DNA: TGCGCCAGCGCCCCCGGGGTCGGGGGGGCTAAGGGCTACACCTTC. The encoded protein is CASAPGVGGAKGYTF.

The rearrangement uses TRBV7-9 and TRBJ1-4, with D possibly TRBD1 on 5 matching bases. In germline, CDR1 is SEHNR, CDR2 FQNEAQ (reference sequence). Trimming cost V 4 bases and J 5 bases, with 14 bases left between them. CDR3 length: 15 amino acids. The CDR3 bases are TGTGCCAGCAGCTACGGGATGGGGGGGAATGAAAAACTGTTTTTT. Protein: CASSYGMGGNEKLFF.

V is TRBV5-1 and J is TRBJ1-2; no clear D. Germline lookup yields CDR1 SGHRS and CDR2 YFSETQ. V lost 0 bases and J lost 2, with 8 bases in between. The CDR3 contains 14 residues. The CDR3 reads CASSLEGGNYGYTF. The CDR3 region has the DNA TGCGCCAGCAGCTTGGAGGGAGGGAACTATGGCTACACCTTC.

The chain joins TRBV5-1 to TRBJ2-5, with 8 bases matching TRBD2. CDR1 SGHRS and CDR2 YFSETQ come from the germline V gene. This CDR3 has 17 residues. Germline trimming cut 4 bases from V and 5 bases from J; bases unmatched to any gene: 16. CDR3 bases: TGCGCCAGCAGCCCGGGACTAGAGGTGCTGAACGAGGAGACCCAGTACTTC. It encodes CASSPGLEVLNEETQYF.

The count of this clonotype is one. The CDR3 DNA is TGCAGCGTTGCCCTCAGGGACCAAGAGACCCAGTACTTC. Amino acids: CSVALRDQETQYF. The gene calls are TRBV29-1 and TRBJ2-5, with D maybe TRBD1 (5 bases). The ends were cut back, 4 bases at V and 0 bases at J, with 9 bases in the middle. Germline CDR1 is SQVTM and CDR2 is ANQGSEA. This CDR3 has 13 amino acids.

J is TRBJ1-4 and V is TRBV19; D might be TRBD1 (5 bases). V was shortened by 7 bases and J by 4 bases, with 16 bases between the two germline ends. Germline assignment: CDR1 LNHDA and CDR2 SQIVND (reference sequence). The length of the CDR3 is 15 residues. The CDR3 here is CASTEPGRLNEKLFF. The CDR3 DNA is TGTGCCAGTACCGAACCGGGACGGCTTAATGAAAAACTGTTTTTT.

This chain links TRBV9 with TRBJ1-2; D gene unclear. V lost 0 bases, J lost 4 bases, and 13 bases lay in between. Germline CDR1 reads SGDLS; CDR2 reads YYNGEE. This CDR3 contains 15 residues. The CDR3 here is CASSVGRNLAYGYTF. CDR3 in DNA: TGTGCCAGCAGCGTAGGACGTAACTTGGCCTATGGCTACACCTTC. Full variable domain (outside the CDR3, taken from reference TRBV9 and TRBJ1-2): DSGVTQTPKHLITATGQRVTLRCSPRSGDLSVYWYQQSLDQGLQFLIQYYNGEERAKGNILERFSAQQFPDLHSELNLSSLELGDSALYFCASSVGRNLAYGYTFGSGTRLTVV.

The rearrangement links TRBV11-1 to TRBJ2-2; a weak D match, TRBD1 (6 bases). This CDR3 is built from 16 residues. Germline-derived CDR1 and CDR2 are SGHAT and FQDESV (reference sequence). The V gene lost 7 bases and the J gene lost 2 bases, with 17 bases spanning the gap. Here the CDR3 reads CASTSGTQLNTGELFF. The CDR3 bases are TGTGCCAGCACCTCCGGGACACAACTCAACACCGGGGAGCTGTTTTTT.

Only one count was recorded for this clonotype. The V gene is TRBV6-5, the J gene TRBJ2-7, with TRBD1 identical over 10 bases. This CDR3 spans 15 amino acids. Germline loops: CDR1 MNHEY, CDR2 SVGAGI. V shed 5 bases, J shed 3 bases, and the junction held 7 bases outside the gene matches. For the CDR3, the DNA is TGTGCCAGCAGTCCCACCGGGACAGGGGACTACGAGCAGTACTTC. The encoded protein is CASSPTGTGDYEQYF.

The V gene is TRBV6-1, the J gene TRBJ2-3; TRBD2 agrees at 14 bases. This CDR3 comprises 15 residues. CDR1 and CDR2 (germline): MNHNS, SASEGT. After removal of 6 bases from V and 3 bases from J, the junction contained 2 bases not matched to a gene. DNA of the CDR3: TGTGCCAGCAGGGGACTAGCGGGAGAGACAGATACGCAGTATTTT. Its translation is CASRGLAGETDTQYF.

The chain is built from TRBV29-1 and TRBJ2-7, with D perhaps TRBD1 (6 bases). Germline CDR1 SQVTM, CDR2 ANQGSEA. Trimming took off 5 bases at V and 2 bases at J, with 10 bases between the two ends. The CDR3 length is 12 residues. CDR3 in DNA: TGCAGCGTTCGGACAGCACCCTACGAGCAGTACTTC. Amino acid sequence: CSVRTAPYEQYF.